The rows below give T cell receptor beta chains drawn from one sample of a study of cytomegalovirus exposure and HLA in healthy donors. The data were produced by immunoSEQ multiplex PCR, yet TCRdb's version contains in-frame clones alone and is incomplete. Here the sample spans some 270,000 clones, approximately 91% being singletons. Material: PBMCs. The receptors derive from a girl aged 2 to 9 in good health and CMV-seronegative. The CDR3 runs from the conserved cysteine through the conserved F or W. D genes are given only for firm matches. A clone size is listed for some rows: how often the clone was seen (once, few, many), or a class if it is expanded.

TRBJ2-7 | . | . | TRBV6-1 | CASSERLGHEQYF | TGTGCCAGCAGTGAAAGACTAGGGCACGAGCAGTACTTC
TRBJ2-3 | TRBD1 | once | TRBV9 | CASRGTGASTDTQYF | TGTGCCAGCAGGGGGACAGGAGCTAGCACAGATACGCAGTATTTT
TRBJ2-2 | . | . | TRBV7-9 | CASSLRTPLQDGELFF | TGTGCCAGCAGCTTAAGGACACCGCTTCAGGACGGGGAGCTGTTTTTT
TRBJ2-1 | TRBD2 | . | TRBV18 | CASSPPGTSGNEQFF | TGTGCCAGCTCACCACCGGGGACTAGCGGGAATGAGCAGTTCTTC
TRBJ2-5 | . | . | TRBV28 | CASSPPRGNGETQYF | TGTGCCAGCAGTCCCCCCAGGGGCAACGGCGAGACCCAGTACTTC
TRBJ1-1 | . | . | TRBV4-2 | CASSPIAGDAGGTEAFF | TGTGCCAGCAGCCCCATTGCAGGGGATGCGGGTGGCACTGAAGCTTTCTTT
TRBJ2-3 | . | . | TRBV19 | CASSSGVWPDTQYF | TGTGCCAGTAGTAGTGGAGTCTGGCCAGATACGCAGTATTTT
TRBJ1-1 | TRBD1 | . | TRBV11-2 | CASSLYRGTTEAFF | TGTGCCAGCAGCTTATACAGGGGGACCACTGAAGCTTTCTTT
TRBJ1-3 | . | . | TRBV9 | CASSLTEPGNTIYF | TGTGCCAGCAGCTTGACAGAACCAGGAAACACCATATATTTT
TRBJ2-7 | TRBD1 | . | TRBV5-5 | CASSPPDRVNEQYF | TGTGCCAGCAGCCCCCCAGACAGGGTCAACGAGCAGTACTTC
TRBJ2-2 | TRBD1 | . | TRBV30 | CAWRLGGANTGELFF | TGTGCCTGGAGGTTAGGGGGCGCGAACACCGGGGAGCTGTTTTTT
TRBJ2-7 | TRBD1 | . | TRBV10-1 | CASSDTGTGTETYEQYF | TGCGCCAGCAGTGACACGGGGACCGGGACAGAAACCTACGAGCAGTACTTC
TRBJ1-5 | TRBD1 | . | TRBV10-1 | CASSEPGTVYSNQPQHF | TGCGCCAGCAGTGAGCCGGGGACAGTCTATAGCAATCAGCCCCAGCATTTT
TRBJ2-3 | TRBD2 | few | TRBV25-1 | CASMRTSGYTDTQYF | TGTGCCAGCATGAGGACTAGCGGCTACACAGATACGCAGTATTTT
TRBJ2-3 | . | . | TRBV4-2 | CASSHGSSSSTDTQYF | TGTGCCAGCAGCCATGGTAGCAGTTCAAGCACAGATACGCAGTATTTT
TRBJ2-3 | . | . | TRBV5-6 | CASSLIGDTQYF | TGTGCCAGCAGCTTAATCGGAGATACGCAGTATTTT
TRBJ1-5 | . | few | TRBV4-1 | CASSQDQQPSNQPQHF | TGCGCCAGCAGCCAAGATCAACAGCCTAGCAATCAGCCCCAGCATTTT
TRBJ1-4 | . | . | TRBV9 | CASSVGVQGRGTEKLFF | TGTGCCAGCAGCGTAGGTGTCCAGGGTAGGGGAACTGAAAAACTGTTTTTT
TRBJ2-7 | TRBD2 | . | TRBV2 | CASSGLGLAGGMPSYEQYF | TGTGCCAGCAGCGGGCTGGGACTAGCGGGGGGTATGCCTTCCTACGAGCAGTACTTC
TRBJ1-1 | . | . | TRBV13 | CASSSWGHQNEAFF | TGTGCCAGCAGCTCGTGGGGACACCAGAATGAAGCTTTCTTT
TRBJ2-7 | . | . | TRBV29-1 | CSVLTGPYEQYF | TGCAGCGTCCTGACAGGCCCCTACGAGCAGTACTTC
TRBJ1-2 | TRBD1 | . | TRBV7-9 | CASSRSDRGDGYTF | TGTGCCAGCAGCCGGTCGGACAGGGGCGATGGCTACACCTTC
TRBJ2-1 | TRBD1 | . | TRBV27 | CASRYQTGGVNEQFF | TGTGCCAGCAGATATCAGACAGGGGGTGTCAATGAGCAGTTCTTC
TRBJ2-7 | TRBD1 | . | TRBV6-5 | CASSPPGQGSYEQYF | TGTGCCAGCAGTCCTCCGGGACAGGGATCCTACGAGCAGTACTTC
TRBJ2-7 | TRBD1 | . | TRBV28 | CASSFYRGYYEQYF | TGTGCCAGCAGTTTCTACAGGGGCTACTACGAGCAGTACTTC
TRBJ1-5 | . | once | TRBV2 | CATRGGLNQPQHF | TGTGCCACCCGGGGGGGACTCAATCAGCCCCAGCATTTT
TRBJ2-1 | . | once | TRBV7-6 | CASSLTAYNEQFF | TGTGCCAGCAGCTTAACAGCCTACAATGAGCAGTTCTTC
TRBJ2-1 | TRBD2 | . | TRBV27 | CASSLGASGRAGNEQFF | TGTGCCAGCAGTTTAGGGGCTAGCGGGAGGGCTGGGAATGAGCAGTTCTTC